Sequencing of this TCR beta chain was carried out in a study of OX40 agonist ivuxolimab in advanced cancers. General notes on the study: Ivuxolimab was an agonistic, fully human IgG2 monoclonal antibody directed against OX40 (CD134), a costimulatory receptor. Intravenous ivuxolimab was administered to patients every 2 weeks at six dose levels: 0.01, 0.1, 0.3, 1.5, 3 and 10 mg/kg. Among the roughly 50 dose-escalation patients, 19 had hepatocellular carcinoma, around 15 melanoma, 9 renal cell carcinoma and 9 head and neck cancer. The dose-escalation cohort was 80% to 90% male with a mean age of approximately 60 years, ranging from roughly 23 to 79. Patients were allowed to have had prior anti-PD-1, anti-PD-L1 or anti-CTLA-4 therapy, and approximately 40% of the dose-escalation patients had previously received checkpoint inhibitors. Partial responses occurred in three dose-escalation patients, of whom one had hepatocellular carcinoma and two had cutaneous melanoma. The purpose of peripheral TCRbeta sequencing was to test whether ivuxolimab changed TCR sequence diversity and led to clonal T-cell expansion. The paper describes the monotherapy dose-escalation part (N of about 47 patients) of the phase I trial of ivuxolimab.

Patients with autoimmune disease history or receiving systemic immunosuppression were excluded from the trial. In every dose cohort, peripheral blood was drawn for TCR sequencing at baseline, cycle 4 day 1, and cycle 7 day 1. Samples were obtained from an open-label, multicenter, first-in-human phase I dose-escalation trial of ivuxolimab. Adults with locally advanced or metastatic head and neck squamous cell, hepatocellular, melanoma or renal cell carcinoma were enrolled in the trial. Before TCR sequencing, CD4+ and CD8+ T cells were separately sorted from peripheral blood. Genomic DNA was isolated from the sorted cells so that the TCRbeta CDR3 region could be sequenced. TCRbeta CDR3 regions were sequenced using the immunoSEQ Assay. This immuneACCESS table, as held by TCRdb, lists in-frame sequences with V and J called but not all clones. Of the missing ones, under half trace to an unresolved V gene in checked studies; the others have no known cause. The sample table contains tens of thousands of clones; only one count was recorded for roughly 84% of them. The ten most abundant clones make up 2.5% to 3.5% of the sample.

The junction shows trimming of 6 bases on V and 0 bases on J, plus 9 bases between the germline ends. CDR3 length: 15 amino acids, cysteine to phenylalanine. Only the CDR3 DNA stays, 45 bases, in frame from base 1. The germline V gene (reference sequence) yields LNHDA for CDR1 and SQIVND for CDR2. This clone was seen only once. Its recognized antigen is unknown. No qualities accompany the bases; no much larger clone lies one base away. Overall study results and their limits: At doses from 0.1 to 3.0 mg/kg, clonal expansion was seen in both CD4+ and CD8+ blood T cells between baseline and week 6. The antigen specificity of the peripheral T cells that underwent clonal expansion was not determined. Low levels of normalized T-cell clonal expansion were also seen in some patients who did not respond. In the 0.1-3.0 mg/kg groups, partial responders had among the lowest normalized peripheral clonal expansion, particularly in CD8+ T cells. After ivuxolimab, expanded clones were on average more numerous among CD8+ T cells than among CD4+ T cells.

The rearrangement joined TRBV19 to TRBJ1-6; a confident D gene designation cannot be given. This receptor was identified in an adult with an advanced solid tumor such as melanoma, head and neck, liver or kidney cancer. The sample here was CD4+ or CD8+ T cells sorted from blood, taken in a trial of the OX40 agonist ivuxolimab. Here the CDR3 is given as CASSPSGSYNSPLHF. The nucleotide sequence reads TGTGCCAGTAGCCCATCGGGCTCCTATAATTCACCCCTCCACTTT. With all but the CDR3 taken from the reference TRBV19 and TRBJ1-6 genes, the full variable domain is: DGGITQSPKYLFRKEGQNVTLSCEQNLNHDAMYWYRQDPGQGLRLIYYSQIVNDFQKGDIAEGYSVSREKKESFPLTVTSAQKNPTAFYLCASSPSGSYNSPLHFGNGTRLTVT.